The 16 T cell receptor beta chains below were found in one sample sequenced in a study of blood T cells in healthy people across ages. Next came a second PCR, run for roughly 6 to 11 cycles, which used a sample-barcoded 5' primer along with a J-beta primer mix. TCRdb re-called the 5' RACE reads through MiXCR, storing one row per CDR3 protein. The sample yields 600,000 or so distinct CDR3 sequences, under 30% seen once. The sequenced sample was blood. Receptor source: an elderly woman in good health.

Points on this clonotype: With a much larger clone just one base away, this may be a read error. This chain connects TRBV7-9 to TRBJ1-1; D not resolved. This CDR3 is 13 amino acids long. Germline CDR1 SEHNR, CDR2 FQNEAQ (reference sequence). Deletions cut 8 bases from V and 0 bases from J, with 10 bases between. CDR3 region: CASGEQMNTEAFF. CDR3 bases: TGTGCCAGCGGTGAACAAATGAACACTGAAGCTTTCTTT. The whole variable domain, remainder taken from reference TRBV7-9 and TRBJ1-1, is DTGVSQNPRHKITKRGQNVTFRCDPISEHNRLYWYRQTLGQGPEFLTYFQNEAQLEKSRLLSDRFSAERPKGSFSTLEIQRTEQGDSAMYLCASGEQMNTEAFFGQGTRLTVV.

The table lists this clonotype with a few counts. This CDR3 is CSVARQNTEAFF. CDR3 bases: TGCAGCGTTGCACGGCAGAACACTGAAGCTTTCTTT. J is TRBJ1-1 and V is TRBV29-1; unclear D gene. V was pared by 4 bases and J by 1 base, with 7 bases between. Germline CDR1 and CDR2: SQVTM and ANQGSEA. The CDR3 loop spans 12 amino acids.

In its sample, this clonotype was seen a few times. A much larger clonotype is one base distant, so this may be a read error. V and J are TRBV28 and TRBJ1-2; unclear D gene. Germline V gene sequence: CDR1 MDHEN, CDR2 SYDVKM. This CDR3 region has 13 residues. The CDR3 sequence is CTSIGASIYGYTF. The DNA for the CDR3 is TGTACCAGCATCGGAGCCTCGATCTATGGCTACACCTTC.

This clonotype was picked up many times. The CDR3 reads CASSAWDSYGYTF. The CDR3 coding sequence is TGTGCCAGCAGCGCGTGGGACAGCTATGGCTACACCTTC. The rearrangement joins TRBV3-1 to TRBJ1-2; 7 bases line up with TRBD1. Germline V gives CDR1 LGHDT, CDR2 YNNKEL (reference sequence). The CDR3 totals 13 residues. V was clipped by 5 bases and J by 4 bases; unmatched bases: 4.

This clonotype appeared a few times. A much larger clone lies a single base off, so this may be a read error. The chain couples TRBV4-1 to TRBJ2-2, with D tentatively TRBD1 or TRBD2 (5 bases each). The germline gives CDR1 MGHRA, CDR2 YSYEKL. The CDR3 spans 15 residues. CDR3 nucleotides: TGCGCCAGCAGCCAGGGGCGAGGGAACACCGGGGAGCGGTTTTTT. Amino acid sequence: CASSQGRGNTGERFF.

This clonotype appeared many times. The chain employs TRBV27 and TRBJ2-1, with unresolved D. Germline V gene lookup returns CDR1 MNHEY and CDR2 SMNVEV (reference sequence). The V and J ends lost 4 bases and 0 bases respectively, with 10 bases between them. The CDR3 has 15 amino acids. This chain's CDR3 is CASSSNLGSYNEQFF. CDR3 sequence (DNA): TGTGCCAGCAGTTCGAATCTGGGCTCCTACAATGAGCAGTTCTTC.

This clonotype was seen many times. This chain uses TRBV9 with TRBJ2-3; D perhaps matches TRBD2 (6 bases). Germline lookup yields CDR1 SGDLS and CDR2 YYNGEE. The CDR3 totals 18 residues. Trimming left V 3 bases short and J 9 bases short, with 29 bases between. CDR3 in DNA: TGTGCCAGCAGCGCTCCCCCGGGCGCGGACCATTTCGGAGGGACGCAGTATTTT. This gives the protein CASSAPPGADHFGGTQYF.

This chain joins TRBV20-1 and TRBJ1-4; D unclear. Germline CDR1 is DFQATT and CDR2 is SNEGSKA (reference sequence). Trimming stripped 8 bases from V and 0 bases from J, with 13 bases between. The CDR3 has 14 residues. CDR3 in DNA: TGCAGTACGAGAGGGATCGCAACTAATGAAAAACTGTTTTTT. The encoded protein is CSTRGIATNEKLFF.

This clonotype has a count of ten or more. The chain joins TRBV4-2 to TRBJ2-1; 8 bases map to TRBD1. In germline, CDR1 is LGHNA, CDR2 YNFKEQ. J lost 5 bases, V lost 5 bases, and 8 bases had no gene match. The CDR3 totals 15 residues. The CDR3 here is CASSYSGTGNNEQFF. DNA for the CDR3: TGTGCCAGCAGCTATTCCGGGACAGGCAACAATGAGCAGTTCTTC.

The V and J genes are TRBV11-3 and TRBJ2-7; 9 nucleotides align to TRBD1. Germline V gene lookup returns CDR1 SGHNT and CDR2 YENEEA. The CDR3 is 14 residues long. The trim removed 5 bases at V and 5 bases at J, leaving 7 bases unmatched. DNA of the CDR3: TGTGCCAGCAGCCCCGGACAGGGGTCAGACGAGCAGTACTTC. As protein: CASSPGQGSDEQYF.

This clonotype was detected many times. This rearrangement joins TRBV19 to TRBJ2-3; D is ambiguous. CDR3 size: 12 residues. Germline CDR1 LNHDA, CDR2 SQIVND (reference sequence). The V end lost 2 bases, the J end lost 4 bases, and 4 bases lay between the germline ends. CDR3 protein: CASSISPDTQYF. CDR3 sequence (DNA): TGTGCCAGTAGTATAAGCCCAGATACGCAGTATTTT.

J is TRBJ1-2 and V is TRBV7-2, with D perhaps TRBD1 (5 bases). Deletions cut 5 bases from V and 5 bases from J, with 21 bases between. This CDR3 contains 16 residues. Germline V gene sequence: CDR1 SGHTA, CDR2 FQGNSA. DNA of the CDR3: TGTGCCAGCAGCCACCCACAGAGGACAATCCTTTATGGCTACACCTTC. Translation: CASSHPQRTILYGYTF.

This rearrangement joins TRBV20-1 to TRBJ2-4, with D possibly being TRBD1 (6 bases). The CDR3 loop spans 12 amino acids. Trimming pared 2 bases from V and 15 bases from J, leaving 17 bases between. Germline V CDR1 and CDR2: DFQATT, SNEGSKA (reference sequence). The CDR3 sequence: CSARSRRDTLYF. In DNA, the CDR3 is TGCAGTGCTAGATCTCGTCGGGACACCCTGTACTTC.

The CDR3 bases are TGTGCCGCTAGCGGGAGTCGATACGAGCAGTACTTC. This sequence encodes CAASGSRYEQYF. The chain couples TRBV7-2 to TRBJ2-7, with 10 bases that match TRBD2. The CDR3 length is 12 residues. Trimming removed 11 bases from V and 4 bases from J; junction bases left unmatched: 5. Germline assignment: CDR1 SGHTA and CDR2 FQGNSA.

This chain links TRBV3-1 with TRBJ1-1; 11 nucleotides line up with TRBD1. J was trimmed by 11 bases and V by 0 bases; bases with no gene match: 8. The CDR3 runs 15 residues. Germline lookup yields CDR1 LGHDT and CDR2 YNNKEL (reference sequence). This CDR3 is CASSQERGGQGVAFF. CDR3 in DNA: TGTGCCAGCAGCCAAGAAAGAGGGGGACAGGGGGTTGCTTTCTTT.

The chain employs TRBV4-3 and TRBJ1-1; a weak D match, TRBD1 (5 bases). The germline gives CDR1 LGHNA, CDR2 YSLEER. Trimming left V 0 bases short and J 11 bases short, with 16 bases between. The CDR3 runs 14 residues. CDR3 in amino acids: CASSQEGDFGGAFF. CDR3 DNA: TGCGCCAGCAGCCAAGAGGGGGATTTCGGTGGGGCTTTCTTT.